These 26 T cell receptor beta chains came from one sample sequenced in a study of T cells in Graves' hyperthyroidism and ophthalmopathy. RNA transcripts served as the template for amplifying TCR beta CDR3 regions. An initial round of RT-PCR targeting the TCR CDR3 relied on the HTBI primer set. TCRdb called the multiplex PCR reads again in MiXCR, with one record for every CDR3 protein. The sample consists of about 640,000 distinct CDR3 sequences, roughly 15% of them appearing once. Sequenced input: blood. These receptors originate from a woman aged 45 to 65 with Graves' ophthalmopathy.

This clonotype showed up many times. This sequence joins TRBV12-3 or TRBV12-4 and TRBJ2-7, with no clear D. The V and J ends lost 6 bases and 4 bases respectively, with 13 bases between them. CDR3 length: 13 amino acids. The CDR3 reads CASSYTGVYEQYF. The CDR3, as DNA: TGTGCCAGCAGCTATACCGGAGTATACGAGCAGTACTTC.

V is TRBV14 and J is TRBJ2-1, with TRBD2 matching 9 bases. V was pared by 1 base and J by 7 bases, with 5 bases of the junction left unmatched. The CDR3 has 15 amino acids. Germline V gene lookup returns CDR1 SGHDN and CDR2 FVKESK. CDR3 DNA: TGTGCCAGCAGCCAAGTGGGACTAGCTAAGAATGAGCAGTTCTTC. It specifies CASSQVGLAKNEQFF.

This clonotype was counted many times. CDR3 sequence (DNA): TGCGCCAGCAGCTTGGGCCAGGGTGGCACAGATACGCAGTATTTT. Translation: CASSLGQGGTDTQYF. The V call is TRBV5-1, the J call TRBJ2-3, with TRBD1 as a possible D gene (5 bases). The CDR3 contains 15 residues. V was shortened by 0 bases and J by 1 base, with 9 bases between the two germline ends. Germline CDR1 SGHRS, CDR2 YFSETQ. Full variable domain (remainder filled in from reference TRBV5-1 and TRBJ2-3): KAGVTQTPRYLIKTRGQQVTLSCSPISGHRSVSWYQQTPGQGLQFLFEYFSETQRNKGNFPGRFSGRQFSNSRSEMNVSTLELGDSALYLCASSLGQGGTDTQYFGPGTRLTVL.

This clonotype has more than one count but fewer than ten. The rearrangement uses TRBV9 and TRBJ2-3; D is possibly TRBD1 (6 bases). V dropped 4 bases and J dropped 0 bases, with 15 bases sitting between them. This CDR3 is 16 amino acids long. CDR1 SGDLS and CDR2 YYNGEE come from the germline V gene. The CDR3 loop is CASSPHREQSTDTQYF. The CDR3 coding sequence is TGTGCCAGCAGCCCCCACAGGGAACAAAGCACAGATACGCAGTATTTT.

This clonotype was detected a few times. CDR3 sequence: CASSYGFKGTNEQFF. The CDR3 DNA follows: TGTGCCAGCAGTTACGGTTTCAAGGGGACTAATGAGCAGTTCTTC. The chain links TRBV6-2 or TRBV6-3 to TRBJ2-1; tentatively, D is TRBD2 (6 bases). Trimming left V 2 bases short and J 7 bases short, with 15 bases between. The CDR3 totals 15 residues. Germline V gives CDR1 MNHEY, CDR2 SVGEGT.

The genes are TRBV28 and TRBJ1-3; the D gene is possibly TRBD1 (5 bases). The CDR3 length is 16 residues. Trimming pared 4 bases from V and 4 bases from J, leaving 17 bases between. Germline loops: CDR1 MDHEN, CDR2 SYDVKM. This CDR3 reads CASSSSGALGGNTIYF. In nucleotides, the CDR3 is TGTGCCAGCAGTTCGTCCGGGGCCCTGGGGGGAAACACCATATATTTT.

At least ten counts were recorded for this clonotype. V and J are TRBV20-1 and TRBJ2-7, with 9 bases aligning to TRBD1. Germline V lookup: CDR1 DFQATT, CDR2 SNEGSKA (reference sequence). V shed 7 bases and J 4 bases; nucleotides not matched to a gene: 11. The CDR3 is made up of 14 amino acids. Written as DNA, the CDR3 is TGCAGTGTATTTTCGGGACAGGGTGTTTACGAGCAGTACTTC. This gives the protein CSVFSGQGVYEQYF.

This clonotype was seen ten or more times. The CDR3 DNA sequence: TGTGCCAGCAGCCGAACGGGGGCCCGGGAGCTGTTTTTT. Protein product: CASSRTGARELFF. The chain has TRBV12-3 or TRBV12-4 and TRBJ2-2, with D perhaps matching TRBD1 or TRBD2 (6 bases each). The CDR3 consists of 13 residues. The V gene lost 6 bases and the J gene lost 9 bases, with 14 bases spanning the gap.

V is TRBV30 and J is TRBJ2-3; 9 bases align to TRBD2. Germline CDR1 GTSNPN, CDR2 SVGIG (reference sequence). V was clipped by 4 bases and J by 2 bases; unmatched bases: 7. CDR3 length: 15 residues. CDR3 protein: CAWTLVAGATDTQYF. The CDR3 nucleotides are TGTGCCTGGACTTTAGTAGCGGGAGCCACAGATACGCAGTATTTT.

This clonotype has a count of ten or more. V usage is TRBV5-4 and J usage is TRBJ1-1; no firm D call. Looked up from germline, CDR1 is SGHNT and CDR2 is YYREEE (reference sequence). CDR3 length: 14 amino acids. V was shortened by 2 bases and J by 4 bases, with 12 bases between the two germline ends. CDR3 in amino acids: CASSLEGSSTEAFF. The CDR3 bases are TGTGCCAGCAGCTTAGAGGGTTCAAGCACTGAAGCTTTCTTT.

This clonotype was seen more than once but under ten times. V gene TRBV27 combines with J gene TRBJ2-3; 13 bases align to TRBD2. The V gene's germline CDR1 is MNHEY and CDR2 SMNVEV (reference sequence). The CDR3 is 18 residues long. Trimming took 6 bases from V and 5 from J; bases not matched to a gene: 14. CDR3 coding DNA: TGTGCCAGCAGCTCAGGGACTAGCGGGAACCACCCACGAGATACGCAGTATTTT. Translation gives CASSSGTSGNHPRDTQYF.

This clonotype showed up many times. This chain connects TRBV13 to TRBJ2-7, with TRBD2 identical over 14 bases. This CDR3 spans 17 amino acids. Germline V gives CDR1 PRHDT, CDR2 FYEKMQ (reference sequence). J was trimmed by 6 bases and V by 4 bases; bases with no gene match: 11. CDR3 bases: TGTGCCAGCAGCTCGACTAGCGGGAGGGCCATTCGGATCGAGCAGTACTTC. Protein product: CASSSTSGRAIRIEQYF. The whole variable domain, filled in from reference TRBV13 and TRBJ2-7, reads AAGVIQSPRHLIKEKRETATLKCYPIPRHDTVYWYQQGPGQDPQFLISFYEKMQSDKGSIPDRFSAQQFSDYHSELNMSSLELGDSALYFCASSSTSGRAIRIEQYFGPGTRLTVT.

There are many counts of this clonotype. The chain couples TRBV12-5 to TRBJ1-4; D is unclear. The CDR3 is 13 residues long. Germline V CDR1 and CDR2: LGHNT, FRNRAP. The V and J ends lost 3 bases and 4 bases respectively, with 6 bases between them. The CDR3 DNA sequence: TGTGCTAGTGGTTTATCGGGTAATGAAAAACTGTTTTTT. This gives the protein CASGLSGNEKLFF.

This clonotype was observed at least ten times. This chain uses TRBV11-2 with TRBJ2-1, with a possible D match to TRBD1 (6 bases). Trimming removed 4 bases from V and 2 bases from J, with 9 bases in between. This CDR3 region has 14 residues. Looked up from germline, CDR1 is SGHAT and CDR2 is FQNNGV. The CDR3 DNA follows: TGTGCCAGCAGCTCACAGGGTACCTACAATGAGCAGTTCTTC. Translation gives CASSSQGTYNEQFF.

The J gene is TRBJ2-7, the V gene TRBV11-2; 9 bases fit TRBD1. CDR3 size: 16 residues. V lost 0 bases, J lost 0 bases, and 3 bases stayed unmatched. Germline V CDR1 and CDR2: SGHAT, FQNNGV. In DNA, the CDR3 is TGTGCCAGCAGCTTAGAGACAGGGGGGTACTCCTACGAGCAGTACTTC. Translated, it gives CASSLETGGYSYEQYF.

A few counts support this clonotype. This sequence joins TRBV4-2 and TRBJ1-1, with D unresolved. This CDR3 has 15 residues. Trimming cost V 0 bases and J 0 bases, with 8 bases left between them. The germline CDR1 and CDR2 sequences are LGHNA and YNFKEQ. CDR3 residues: CASSQEIAVNTEAFF. In DNA, the CDR3 is TGTGCCAGCAGCCAAGAGATAGCGGTGAACACTGAAGCTTTCTTT.

This chain uses TRBV12-3 or TRBV12-4 with TRBJ1-1; the D gene is possibly TRBD1 (5 bases). The germline V and J ends were trimmed by 0 bases and 1 base, with 9 bases remaining between them. The CDR3 consists of 15 residues. The CDR3 is CASSLAQGSNTEAFF. CDR3 coding DNA: TGTGCCAGCAGTTTAGCCCAGGGCTCGAACACTGAAGCTTTCTTT.

This chain joins TRBV5-6 and TRBJ1-1; no clear D. This CDR3 region has 17 residues. V lost 4 bases and J 5 bases, leaving 24 bases between the germline ends. CDR1 and CDR2 from the germline V gene are SGHDT and YYEEEE. DNA for the CDR3: TGTGCCAGCAGCCCAAACTATAGGGCGGTCCCGGGGACTGAAGCTTTCTTT. It codes for CASSPNYRAVPGTEAFF.

This clonotype came up many times. The chain joins TRBV2 to TRBJ2-1; tentative D call: TRBD1 (6 bases). In germline, CDR1 is SNHLY, CDR2 FYNNEI. The V and J ends lost 1 base and 2 bases respectively, with 12 bases between them. The CDR3 spans 16 residues. Here the CDR3 DNA reads TGTGCCAGCAGTGAAGGAAGTTGGGGGCCCTACAATGAGCAGTTCTTC. Translated, it gives CASSEGSWGPYNEQFF.

This clonotype was seen repeatedly, ten times or more. J is TRBJ1-2 and V is TRBV18; TRBD1 might be the D (6 bases). The V gene lost 6 bases and the J gene lost 1 base, with 12 bases spanning the gap. This CDR3 spans 14 amino acids. Germline values: CDR1 KGHSH, CDR2 LQKENI. The CDR3 spells CASSLDSDNYGYTF. The CDR3 nucleotides read TGTGCCAGCTCTTTGGACAGCGATAACTATGGCTACACCTTC.

In its sample, this clonotype was seen many times. The V gene is TRBV20-1, the J gene TRBJ2-7, with D unclear. The CDR3 covers 13 residues. From germline, CDR1 is DFQATT and CDR2 SNEGSKA (reference sequence). V shed 3 bases and J shed 1 base, with 10 bases lying between them. This chain's CDR3 is CSARLGSSYEQYF. The CDR3 DNA sequence: TGCAGTGCTAGGTTGGGTTCTTCCTACGAGCAGTACTTC.

The gene calls are TRBV7-9 and TRBJ1-4, with a possible D match to TRBD1 (5 bases). The CDR3 contains 15 residues. Germline values: CDR1 SEHNR, CDR2 FQNEAQ (reference sequence). The germline V and J ends were trimmed by 5 bases and 6 bases, with 16 bases remaining between them. The CDR3 nucleotides are TGTGCCAGCAGCCCCAGGCGCAGGGAGGATGAAAAACTGTTTTTT. Protein sequence: CASSPRRREDEKLFF.

This clonotype showed up many times. CDR3 in DNA: TGTGCCAGCAGTTTAGCCCCCGTATCTGAGCAGTACTTC. Translation: CASSLAPVSEQYF. The genes are TRBV28 and TRBJ2-7, with D hard to call. This CDR3 spans 13 amino acids. The germline V and J ends were trimmed by 2 bases and 7 bases, with 12 bases remaining between them. The germline V gene has CDR1 MDHEN and CDR2 SYDVKM.

This clonotype was observed many times. The chain carries TRBV20-1 and TRBJ1-3, with unresolved D. This CDR3 has 11 residues. Germline-derived CDR1 and CDR2 are DFQATT and SNEGSKA (reference sequence). Trimming left V 5 bases short and J 4 bases short, with 6 bases between. The CDR3 nucleotides read TGCAGTGCTGGGATAGGAAACACCATATATTTT. Translating gives CSAGIGNTIYF.

A few counts support this clonotype. This chain connects TRBV7-2 to TRBJ2-3; 7 nucleotides agree with TRBD2. Germline V CDR1 and CDR2: SGHTA, FQGNSA. There are 16 residues in the CDR3. The V segment lost 5 bases and the J segment 1 base; nucleotides outside the gene matches: 9. DNA of the CDR3: TGTGCCAGCAGCCAATTAGCGGGTCGGGGCACAGATACGCAGTATTTT. Residues: CASSQLAGRGTDTQYF.

V is TRBV12-3 or TRBV12-4 and J is TRBJ2-1, with D possibly TRBD1 on 5 matching bases. V dropped 3 bases and J dropped 5 bases, with 17 bases sitting between them. The length of the CDR3 is 16 residues. For the CDR3, the DNA is TGTGCCAGCAGTTTTAGGGTCGCAGGGTCCAACAATGAGCAGTTCTTC. Translation: CASSFRVAGSNNEQFF.